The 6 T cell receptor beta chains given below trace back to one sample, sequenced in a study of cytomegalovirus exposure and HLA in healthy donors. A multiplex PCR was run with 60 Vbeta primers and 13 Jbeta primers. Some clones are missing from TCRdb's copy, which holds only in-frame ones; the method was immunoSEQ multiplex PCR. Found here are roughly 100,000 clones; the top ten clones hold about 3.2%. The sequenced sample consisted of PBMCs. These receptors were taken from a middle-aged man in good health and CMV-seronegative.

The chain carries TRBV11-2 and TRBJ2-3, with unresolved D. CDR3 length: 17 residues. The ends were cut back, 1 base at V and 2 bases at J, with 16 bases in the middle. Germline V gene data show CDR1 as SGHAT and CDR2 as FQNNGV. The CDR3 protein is CASSLAQALTFTDTQYF. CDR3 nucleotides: TGTGCCAGCAGCTTAGCCCAGGCTCTAACCTTCACAGATACGCAGTATTTT.

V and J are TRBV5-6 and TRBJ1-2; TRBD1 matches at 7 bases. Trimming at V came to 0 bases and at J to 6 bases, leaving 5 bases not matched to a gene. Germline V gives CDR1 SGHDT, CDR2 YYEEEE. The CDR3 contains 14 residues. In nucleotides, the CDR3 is TGTGCCAGCAGCTTGGGACCAGGGGGAAATGGCTACACCTTC. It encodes CASSLGPGGNGYTF.

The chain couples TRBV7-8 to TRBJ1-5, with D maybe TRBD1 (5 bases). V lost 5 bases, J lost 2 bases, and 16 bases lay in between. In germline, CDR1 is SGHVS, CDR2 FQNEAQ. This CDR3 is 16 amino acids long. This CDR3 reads CASSRGPPGGNQPQHF. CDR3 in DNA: TGTGCCAGCAGCCGAGGGCCCCCGGGGGGCAATCAGCCCCAGCATTTT.

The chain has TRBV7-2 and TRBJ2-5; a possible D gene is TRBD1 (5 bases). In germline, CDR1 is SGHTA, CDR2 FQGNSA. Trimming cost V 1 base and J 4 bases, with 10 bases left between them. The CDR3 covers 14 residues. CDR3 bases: TGTGCCAGCAGCTTAGGACAGTATGGAGAGACCCAGTACTTC. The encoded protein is CASSLGQYGETQYF.

The DNA of the CDR3 is TGTGCCAGCAGCAGGACAGGGGAAGAGACCCAGTACTTC. Translated: CASSRTGEETQYF. This chain joins TRBV5-4 and TRBJ2-5, with 9 bases lining up with TRBD1. This CDR3 comprises 13 residues. Germline lookup yields CDR1 SGHNT and CDR2 YYREEE (reference sequence). J lost 3 bases, V lost 4 bases, and 1 base had no gene match.

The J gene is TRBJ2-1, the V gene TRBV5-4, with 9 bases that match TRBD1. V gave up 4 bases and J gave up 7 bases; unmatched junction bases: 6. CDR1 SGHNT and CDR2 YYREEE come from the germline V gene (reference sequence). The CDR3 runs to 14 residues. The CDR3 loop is CASSPGQGRNEQFF. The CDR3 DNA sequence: TGTGCCAGCAGCCCAGGACAGGGGAGGAATGAGCAGTTCTTC.